The 21 T cell receptor beta chains below come from one sample, sequenced in a study of response to subunit inactivated influenza vaccine. MiXCR, applied by TCRdb to the RT-PCR reads, yields one record per CDR3 protein. This sample yields 250,000 to 350,000 distinct CDR3 sequences, of which 22% are seen a single time; about a tenth belongs to the top ten. The sequencing here drew on PBMCs from blood, taken around 22 months after vaccination. Receptors originate from a man in his fifties or sixties who received an inactivated influenza vaccine.

This clonotype was observed at least ten times. The chain carries TRBV27 and TRBJ1-5; D perhaps matches TRBD1 (6 bases). Germline CDR1 is MNHEY and CDR2 is SMNVEV (reference sequence). This CDR3 has 13 amino acids. V was trimmed by 6 bases and J by 9 bases, leaving 15 bases between them. This CDR3 reads CASSLGGSGPQHF. CDR3 DNA sequence: TGTGCCAGCAGCCTCGGGGGCAGTGGGCCCCAGCATTTT.

The V and J genes are TRBV15 and TRBJ1-1; no firm D call. V was shortened by 1 base and J by 1 base, with 7 bases between the two germline ends. Germline CDR1 and CDR2: LNHNV and YYDKDF (reference sequence). This CDR3 comprises 14 residues. Written as DNA, the CDR3 is TGTGCCACCAGCAGAGCGTCTGGGAACACTGAAGCTTTCTTT. The encoded protein is CATSRASGNTEAFF.

The J gene is TRBJ2-5, the V gene TRBV28; a weak D match, TRBD2 (6 bases). The CDR3 contains 14 residues. Germline CDR1 is MDHEN and CDR2 is SYDVKM. Trimming stripped 6 bases from V and 3 bases from J, with 14 bases between. The CDR3 bases are TGTGCCAGCAGGGGGAGGATTCGAAAAGAGACCCAGTACTTC. Encoded protein: CASRGRIRKETQYF.

The rearrangement links TRBV29-1 to TRBJ2-5; no reliable D call. CDR1 is SQVTM, CDR2 ANQGSEA, per germline. The CDR3 runs 14 residues. Trimming pared 7 bases from V and 5 bases from J, leaving 20 bases between. The CDR3 is CSEALLGRVETQYF. CDR3 nucleotides: TGCAGCGAAGCCTTACTCGGCCGAGTGGAGACCCAGTACTTC.

This clonotype was recorded only once. The chain recombines TRBV12-2 with TRBJ2-7; the DNA was not compared with TRBD1, the D call given in the table. TRBV12-2 is a pseudogene. This CDR3 is built from 16 residues. The CDR3, as DNA: TGTGCAAGTCGCTCGGGTGACAGGGGATTACCCTACGAGCAGTACTTC. It encodes CASRSGDRGLPYEQYF.

This clonotype was detected many times. The chain is built from TRBV14 and TRBJ1-6; perhaps TRBD1 as D (5 bases). Germline assignment: CDR1 SGHDN and CDR2 FVKESK. The V end was cut by 0 bases, the J end by 6 bases, with 12 bases between. The CDR3 spans 16 residues. In nucleotides, the CDR3 is TGTGCCAGCAGCCAAGATCTCGTGACAGCTAATTCACCCCTCCACTTT. It encodes CASSQDLVTANSPLHF.

This clonotype was recorded at least ten times. This chain links TRBV29-1 with TRBJ2-5, with D tentatively TRBD2 (6 bases). V was pared by 1 base and J by 2 bases, with 11 bases between. The CDR3 totals 14 residues. In germline, CDR1 is SQVTM, CDR2 ANQGSEA. CDR3 sequence (DNA): TGCAGCGTTGAAGGCGGGACCGCGCAAGAGACCCAGTACTTC. Translating it yields CSVEGGTAQETQYF.

The chain carries TRBV6-1 and TRBJ1-4, with 7 bases lining up with TRBD1. This CDR3 has 14 amino acids. Germline values: CDR1 MNHNS, CDR2 SASEGT. V dropped 7 bases and J dropped 7; count of bases not matched to a gene: 9. The CDR3 is CASTANRGGEKLFF. The CDR3 coding sequence is TGTGCCAGCACCGCGAACAGGGGTGGTGAAAAACTGTTTTTT.

This chain joins TRBV5-5 and TRBJ2-4; D gene ambiguous. Germline-derived CDR1 and CDR2 are SGHKS and YYEKEE (reference sequence). The CDR3 extends over 17 amino acids. Trimming took 0 bases from V and 1 from J, leaving 14 bases between them. CDR3 DNA sequence: TGTGCCAGCAGCTTGGTAAGGTTCCAAGGCGCCAAAAACATTCAGTACTTC. Encoded protein: CASSLVRFQGAKNIQYF.

At least ten counts were recorded for this clonotype. The rearrangement uses TRBV18 and TRBJ1-2; D uncertain. V gave up 1 base and J gave up 6 bases, with 9 bases separating them. In germline, CDR1 is KGHSH, CDR2 LQKENI. This CDR3 spans 13 amino acids. CDR3 sequence reads: CASSPRGSDGYTF. DNA of the CDR3: TGTGCCAGCTCACCACGGGGAAGCGATGGCTACACCTTC.

The V and J genes are TRBV6-2 or TRBV6-3 and TRBJ2-1, with D unclear. Per germline, CDR1 MNHEY and CDR2 SVGEGT. The V end lost 8 bases, the J end lost 6 bases, and 8 bases lay between the germline ends. CDR3 size: 11 residues. The CDR3 loop is CASQLLNEQFF. In DNA, the CDR3 is TGTGCCAGCCAATTGCTCAATGAGCAGTTCTTC.

This chain links TRBV12-3 or TRBV12-4 with TRBJ2-7; perhaps TRBD2 as D (6 bases). The length of the CDR3 is 15 residues. V was trimmed by 7 bases and J by 0 bases, leaving 16 bases between them. CDR3 nucleotides: TGTGCCAGCAAGATGGAGGGATCAATCTCCTACGAGCAGTACTTC. Amino acids: CASKMEGSISYEQYF.

The chain uses TRBV28 and TRBJ2-7, with D uncertain. This CDR3 spans 14 amino acids. Per germline, CDR1 MDHEN and CDR2 SYDVKM. V was trimmed by 5 bases and J by 0 bases, leaving 11 bases between them. The CDR3, as DNA: TGTGCCAGCAGTCCCGGACCGCGCTCCTACGAGCAGTACTTC. Translation: CASSPGPRSYEQYF.

This chain uses TRBV27 with TRBJ1-1; D may be TRBD1 (5 bases). This CDR3 has 14 amino acids. CDR1 is MNHEY, CDR2 SMNVEV, per germline (reference sequence). Trimming stripped 7 bases from V and 1 base from J, with 13 bases between. CDR3 bases: TGTGCCAGCAATCTTGTTGGGGGGAACACTGAAGCTTTCTTT. Its translation is CASNLVGGNTEAFF.

This clonotype has a handful of counts. The V call is TRBV29-1, the J call TRBJ2-3, with TRBD1 matching 7 bases. The CDR3 is 13 residues long. Looked up from germline, CDR1 is SQVTM and CDR2 is ANQGSEA. The J segment lost 5 bases and the V segment lost 2 bases, leaving 4 bases of the junction unmatched. The CDR3 loop is CSVERGGRDTQYF. The CDR3 DNA follows: TGCAGCGTTGAAAGAGGGGGCAGAGATACGCAGTATTTT.

This clonotype was recorded many times. This rearrangement joins TRBV28 to TRBJ2-1; 7 bases line up with TRBD2. In germline, CDR1 is MDHEN, CDR2 SYDVKM. The J segment lost 4 bases and the V segment lost 8 bases, leaving 8 bases of the junction unmatched. This CDR3 region has 14 residues. CDR3 DNA sequence: TGTGCCAGCGCCGGGAGGACAACATACAATGAGCAGTTCTTC. This encodes CASAGRTTYNEQFF.

This clonotype was detected a few times. The gene calls are TRBV7-9 and TRBJ1-2; the match to TRBD1 covers 7 bases. CDR1 and CDR2 from the germline V gene are SEHNR and FQNEAQ (reference sequence). With 1 base clipped from V and 6 bases from J, the junction kept 5 bases outside the gene matches. The CDR3 is 14 amino acids. The CDR3: CASSLVGRGNGYTF. The CDR3 region has the DNA TGTGCCAGCAGCTTAGTCGGCAGGGGGAATGGCTACACCTTC.

The J gene is TRBJ2-7, the V gene TRBV12-3 or TRBV12-4, with 11 bases identical to TRBD1. There are 14 residues in the CDR3. V dropped 6 bases and J dropped 4; count of bases not matched to a gene: 5. CDR3 residues: CASRPGQGGYEQYF. As DNA, the CDR3 is TGTGCCAGCAGGCCGGGACAGGGGGGGTACGAGCAGTACTTC.

This sequence joins TRBV12-3 or TRBV12-4 and TRBJ2-3; TRBD2 is a possible D gene (6 bases). The CDR3 consists of 16 residues. Trimming pared 3 bases from V and 12 bases from J, leaving 25 bases between. The CDR3 loop is CASSFNKGLKGSPQYF. In DNA, the CDR3 is TGTGCCAGCAGTTTTAATAAAGGACTAAAGGGATCACCCCAGTATTTT.

The rearrangement links TRBV5-1 to TRBJ1-4, with 8 bases fitting TRBD1. CDR3 length: 14 residues. Unmatched junction bases numbered 10, after V lost 7 bases and J lost 8 bases. Germline V gives CDR1 SGHRS, CDR2 YFSETQ. The CDR3 bases are TGCGCCAGCGCCTCCGGGACAGGAAAAGAAAAACTGTTTTTT. Amino acid sequence: CASASGTGKEKLFF.

The chain combines TRBV4-3 with TRBJ2-7; D not resolved. V lost 3 bases to trimming and J lost 2 bases, with 14 bases between them. Germline CDR1 is LGHNA and CDR2 is YSLEER. This CDR3 has 15 amino acids. The CDR3: CASSQQTTVPYEQYF. The CDR3 DNA follows: TGCGCCAGCAGCCAGCAAACAACAGTTCCCTACGAGCAGTACTTC.